Detailed here is one TCR beta chain. The data were taken from a study of control samples from healthy donors and cancer patients. V gave up 8 bases and J gave up 6 bases; unmatched junction bases: 5. The CDR3 consists of 14 residues. CDR1 is KGHDR and CDR2 is SFDVKD in the germline V gene. Assay used: immunoSEQ multiplex PCR; TCRdb lists only in-frame clones, some missing. The data hold around 93,000 clones, with 70% to 90% observed a single time. The source material was blood. This TCR derives from a man aged 25 to 40 in good health. The chain couples TRBV24-1 to TRBJ2-1, with 11 bases aligning to TRBD2. The CDR3 sequence: CATMTSGISNEQFF. CDR3 DNA: TGTGCCACCATGACTAGCGGGATCTCCAATGAGCAGTTCTTC.